The following is a T cell receptor (beta chain) sequence with its context. In the study's own analysis: Cell counts per sample came from amplifying reference gene primers. TCRdb's table, derived via immunoSEQ multiplex PCR, lists solely in-frame clones and lacks some. V, J and clone size were drawn from that table, and D and trimming were deduced from the DNA. The sample has 200,000 to 300,000 clones, roughly four fifths seen once. These data come from a study of blood T cell repertoires in COVID-19. The CDR3 is 13 amino acids. Trimming took off 4 bases at V and 9 bases at J, with 14 bases between the two ends. Germline CDR1 reads KGHDR; CDR2 reads SFDVKD.

This receptor was obtained from a woman older than 75 with acute or convalescent COVID-19. The genes are TRBV24-1 and TRBJ1-1; a possible D gene is TRBD1 (6 bases). Sequencing was carried out using peripheral blood. CDR3 protein: CATSDPGGGKAFF. CDR3 nucleotide sequence: TGTGCCACCAGTGACCCTGGGGGGGGCAAAGCTTTCTTT.